This TCR beta chain was found in a study of T cell repertoires in cytomegalovirus infection. On the study more broadly: Indications came from public TCR beta signatures; they pointed to CMV infection and to a matching HLA type.

This clonotype was seen just once. The antigen remains undetermined. Findings and limits, study-wide: Carriage of CMV together with the relevant HLA was identifiable through cumulative public TCR beta family frequency. HLA-C-restricted CMV clonotypes gave the most frequent clonotype in two of eight donors.

TCRdb processed the reads anew with MiXCR; each CDR3 protein has one entry. The repertoire holds hundreds of thousands of distinct CDR3 sequences, with 17% as singletons. With 0 bases removed from V and 5 bases from J, the gap between germline ends came to 7 bases. CDR3 length: 13 amino acids. CDR1 LNHNV and CDR2 YYDKDF come from the germline V gene (reference sequence). Material for sequencing was PBMCs. This clonotype originated in a human donor in good health (CMV status not recorded). Some clones in this sample may be carry-over from other donors' samples. The V call is TRBV15, the J call TRBJ1-2; D unclear. The CDR3 coding sequence is TGTGCCACCAGCAGAGATTCGGGGTATGGCTACACCTTC. It translates to CATSRDSGYGYTF.